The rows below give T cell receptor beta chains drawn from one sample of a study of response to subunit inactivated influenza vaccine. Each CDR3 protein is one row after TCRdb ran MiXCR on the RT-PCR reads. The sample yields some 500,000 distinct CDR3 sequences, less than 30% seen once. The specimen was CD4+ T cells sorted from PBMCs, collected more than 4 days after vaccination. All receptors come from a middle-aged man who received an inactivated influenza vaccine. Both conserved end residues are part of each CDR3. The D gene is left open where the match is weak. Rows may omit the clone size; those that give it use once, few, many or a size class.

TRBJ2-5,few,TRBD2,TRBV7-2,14,TGTGCCAGCAGCTTAACCCTAGCGGAAGAGACCCAGTACTTC,CASSLTLAEETQYF
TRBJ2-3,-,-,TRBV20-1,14,TGCAGTGCTGCAACGGGGTCGCGCACAGATACGCAGTATTTT,CSAATGSRTDTQYF
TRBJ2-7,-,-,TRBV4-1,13,TGCGCCAGCAGCCCCACTAATAGGCACGAGCAGTACTTC,CASSPTNRHEQYF
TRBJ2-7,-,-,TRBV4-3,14,TGCGCCAGCAGCCACTCCACGGGGTCCTACGAGCAGTACTTC,CASSHSTGSYEQYF
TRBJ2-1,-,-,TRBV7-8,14,TGTGCCAGCAGCTTAGGTGGGGTAGGCGCTGAGCAGTTCTTC,CASSLGGVGAEQFF
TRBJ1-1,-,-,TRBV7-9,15,TGTGCCAGCAGCTTAGAAGGGGGGTTGGGCACTGAAGCTTTCTTT,CASSLEGGLGTEAFF
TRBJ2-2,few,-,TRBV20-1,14,TGCAGTGCCCCGGTACTAGGAGGCACCGGGGAGCTGTTTTTT,CSAPVLGGTGELFF
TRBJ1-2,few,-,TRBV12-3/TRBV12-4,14,TGTGCCAGCAGTTTAGGGGGGGAGCGGTATGGCTACACCTTC,CASSLGGERYGYTF
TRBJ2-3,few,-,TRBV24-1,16,TGTGCCACCAGTGATACAAAATCGGGGTTCGCAGATACGCAGTATTTT,CATSDTKSGFADTQYF
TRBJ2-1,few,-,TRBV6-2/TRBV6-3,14,TGTGCCAGCAGTCACCGACAGGTCTACAATGAGCAGTTCTTC,CASSHRQVYNEQFF
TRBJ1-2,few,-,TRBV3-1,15,TGTGCCAGCAGCCTCCTCAGCGGCTCTAACTATGGCTACACCTTC,CASSLLSGSNYGYTF
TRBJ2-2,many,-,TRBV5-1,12,TGCGCCAGCAGCTGGGTCTCCGGGGAGCTGTTTTTT,CASSWVSGELFF
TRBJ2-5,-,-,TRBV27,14,TGTGCCAGCAGTTTAAGTCCACGGGCGGAGACCCAGTACTTC,CASSLSPRAETQYF
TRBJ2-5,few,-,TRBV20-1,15,TGCAGTGCTAGAGAGCCCGATCGGGACCTGGAGACCCAGTACTTC,CSAREPDRDLETQYF